One sample yielded the 5 T cell receptor beta chains listed below, sequenced in a study of cytomegalovirus exposure and HLA in healthy donors. PCR was performed using 60 Vbeta and 13 Jbeta primers. Only in-frame clones appear in the TCRdb table, and some are missing; sequencing was by immunoSEQ multiplex PCR. The data hold about 160,000 clones, with approximately 78% observed a single time. Input material: PBMCs. These receptors originate from a woman aged 40 to 50 in good health and CMV-seronegative.

This rearrangement joins TRBV7-7 to TRBJ2-5; 7 bases are shared with TRBD2. Germline V gene sequence: CDR1 SSHAT, CDR2 FNYEAQ (reference sequence). The CDR3 extends over 13 amino acids. J gave up 5 bases and V 2 bases, and 2 bases lay outside the gene matches. CDR3 sequence (DNA): TGTGCCAGCAGCTTATACGGGGGGGAGACCCAGTACTTC. This translates into CASSLYGGETQYF.

V usage is TRBV13 and J usage is TRBJ2-1; TRBD2 matches 7 bases. Per germline, CDR1 PRHDT and CDR2 FYEKMQ (reference sequence). With 5 bases clipped from V and 0 bases from J, the junction kept 10 bases outside the gene matches. The CDR3 totals 17 residues. CDR3: CASSQFPGGSSYNEQFF. CDR3 bases: TGTGCCAGCAGCCAATTCCCCGGGGGGAGCTCCTACAATGAGCAGTTCTTC.

The chain has TRBV5-8 and TRBJ2-5; a possible D gene is TRBD1 (6 bases). Germline assignment: CDR1 SGHTS and CDR2 YDEGEE. CDR3 length: 15 residues. Deletions cut 0 bases from V and 4 bases from J, with 13 bases between. The CDR3 protein is CASSLVWGLTETQYF. The CDR3, as DNA: TGTGCCAGCAGCTTGGTTTGGGGGCTGACAGAGACCCAGTACTTC.

This clone appeared many times. The chain joins TRBV29-1 to TRBJ1-1; D uncertain. Germline V gives CDR1 SQVTM, CDR2 ANQGSEA. This CDR3 region has 13 residues. Trimming stripped 4 bases from V and 1 base from J, with 10 bases between. This chain's CDR3 is CSVGREGNTEAFF. The CDR3 DNA is TGCAGCGTTGGACGGGAGGGGAACACTGAAGCTTTCTTT.

This clone appeared once. The chain couples TRBV5-6 to TRBJ2-5; tentatively, D is TRBD1 (6 bases). Per the germline V gene, CDR1 is SGHDT and CDR2 is YYEEEE. Trimming cost V 7 bases and J 1 base, with 11 bases left between them. The CDR3 is made up of 13 amino acids. The CDR3 sequence: CASQQGPQETQYF. The CDR3 DNA reads as TGTGCCAGCCAACAGGGTCCCCAAGAGACCCAGTACTTC.